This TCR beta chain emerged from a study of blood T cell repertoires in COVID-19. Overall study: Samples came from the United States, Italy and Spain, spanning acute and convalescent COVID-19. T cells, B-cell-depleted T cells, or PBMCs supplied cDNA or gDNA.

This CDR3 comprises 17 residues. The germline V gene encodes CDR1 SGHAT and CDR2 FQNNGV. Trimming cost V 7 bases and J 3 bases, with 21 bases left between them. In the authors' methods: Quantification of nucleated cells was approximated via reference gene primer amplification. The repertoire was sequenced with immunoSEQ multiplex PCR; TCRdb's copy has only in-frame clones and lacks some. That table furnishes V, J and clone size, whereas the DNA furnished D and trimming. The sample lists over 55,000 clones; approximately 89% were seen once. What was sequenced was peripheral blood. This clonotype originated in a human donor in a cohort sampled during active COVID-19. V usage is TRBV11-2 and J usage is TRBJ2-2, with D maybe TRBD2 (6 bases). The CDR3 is CASTPSGQMWDTGELFF. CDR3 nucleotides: TGTGCCAGCACCCCCAGCGGGCAGATGTGGGACACCGGGGAGCTGTTTTTT.